This T cell receptor beta chain was identified during a study of blood T cell repertoires in COVID-19. The protocol was immunoSEQ multiplex PCR, while the TCRdb copy is restricted to in-frame clones and leaves out a portion. The sample lists 250,000 to 350,000 clones, about nine tenths occurring once. This clone was observed a few times. The CDR3 sequence is 14 residues long. Germline V gene lookup returns CDR1 MGHDK and CDR2 SYGVNS. Trimming left V 8 bases short and J 6 bases short, with 20 bases between. The TCR originated in a woman aged 25-40 years with active or convalescent COVID-19. Material for sequencing was peripheral blood. V is TRBV25-1 and J is TRBJ2-7, with D perhaps TRBD2 (6 bases). The CDR3 coding sequence is TGTGCCAGCGTACAGGAGGAGGGACCTGGCGAGCAGTACTTC. Encoded protein: CASVQEEGPGEQYF.